Described below is a single TCR beta chain sequence and its context. The sample originates from a study of blood T cell repertoires in COVID-19. Study-level background: The United States, Italy and Spain provided the acute and convalescent COVID-19 samples. PBMCs, B-cell-depleted T cells, or T cells were the source of the cDNA or gDNA that made up the material.

The germline CDR1 and CDR2 sequences are SGHVS and FNYEAQ. V gave up 8 bases and J gave up 4 bases; unmatched junction bases: 7. The CDR3 is 13 amino acids. As processed by the authors: The authors estimated nucleated cell counts from reference gene primer amplification. TCRdb's copy holds only in-frame clones and misses some; the assay was immunoSEQ multiplex PCR. V, J and clone size reflect that table, while D and trimming were determined from the DNA. This table has 25,000 to 35,000 clones, more than 90% appearing once. The TCR originated in a man between 65 and 85 years old with active or convalescent COVID-19. The chain recombines TRBV7-6 with TRBJ1-2; 7 nucleotides match TRBD1. Input material: peripheral blood. The DNA for the CDR3 is TGTGCCAGCGCCCCAGGGGGTCGCTATGGCTACACCTTC. It is translated as CASAPGGRYGYTF.